The 31 T cell receptor beta chains presented below share a single source sample, sequenced in a study of technical replicates of blood from a few donors. TCRdb's table, derived via immunoSEQ multiplex PCR, lists solely in-frame clones and lacks some. Seen here are about 82,000 clones, around 94% observed once, and the top ten hold about 0.4%. The sample was T cells isolated from PBMCs. Every receptor here comes from a human donor in good health.

This rearrangement joins TRBV2 to TRBJ1-5; D call uncertain. From germline, CDR1 is SNHLY and CDR2 FYNNEI. The CDR3 extends over 15 amino acids. V was pared by 3 bases and J by 1 base, with 10 bases between. The CDR3 coding sequence is TGTGCCAGCAGTGAGGCAAGGGAGAGCAATCAGCCCCAGCATTTT. It encodes CASSEARESNQPQHF.

V and J are TRBV7-9 and TRBJ1-1; 7 positions match TRBD1. The ends lost 2 bases at V and 1 base at J; junction bases unmatched: 4. The V gene's germline CDR1 is SEHNR and CDR2 FQNEAQ (reference sequence). The CDR3 has 15 amino acids. DNA of the CDR3: TGTGCCAGCAGCTTACCCAGACAGGGGAACACTGAAGCTTTCTTT. This codes for CASSLPRQGNTEAFF.

This clone appeared once. The chain has TRBV19 and TRBJ2-7; 7 bases match TRBD2. The CDR3 length is 15 residues. The germline CDR1 and CDR2 sequences are LNHDA and SQIVND (reference sequence). V lost 2 bases to trimming and J lost 5 bases; unmatched junction nucleotides: 9. CDR3 nucleotides: TGTGCCAGTAGTATATCCCCCGGGGGGTTTAACGAGCAGTACTTC. Protein: CASSISPGGFNEQYF. Looking up the rest from reference TRBV19 and TRBJ2-7 gives the full variable domain: DGGITQSPKYLFRKEGQNVTLSCEQNLNHDAMYWYRQDPGQGLRLIYYSQIVNDFQKGDIAEGYSVSREKKESFPLTVTSAQKNPTAFYLCASSISPGGFNEQYFGPGTRLTVT.

V and J are TRBV10-3 and TRBJ2-7, with 8 bases lining up with TRBD2. The CDR3 is 14 amino acids. The V gene end was trimmed by 6 bases and the J gene end by 7 bases; junction bases not matched to a gene: 11. In germline, CDR1 is ENHRY, CDR2 SYGVKD. The CDR3 is CAISPPGLVPEQYF. For the CDR3, the DNA is TGTGCCATCAGCCCCCCGGGACTAGTACCGGAGCAGTACTTC.

This clone was detected once. The rearrangement joins TRBV9 to TRBJ2-7; tentative D call: TRBD1 (5 bases). The CDR3 is 14 amino acids. V dropped 0 bases and J dropped 2 bases, with 9 bases sitting between them. From germline, CDR1 is SGDLS and CDR2 YYNGEE. As DNA, the CDR3 is TGTGCCAGCAGCGTAGGGGGCAGCGCCTACGAGCAGTACTTC. Protein sequence: CASSVGGSAYEQYF.

The chain combines TRBV6-1 with TRBJ1-5; D gene uncertain. Germline V gives CDR1 MNHNS, CDR2 SASEGT. This CDR3 has 15 amino acids. The V end was cut by 1 base, the J end by 0 bases, with 7 bases between. The CDR3 here is CASSEVVDSNQPQHF. In nucleotides, the CDR3 is TGTGCCAGCAGTGAAGTGGTAGATAGCAATCAGCCCCAGCATTTT.

This clone was found once. The gene calls are TRBV6-5 and TRBJ2-2, with 7 nucleotides matching TRBD2. The length of the CDR3 is 14 residues. The germline V gene has CDR1 MNHEY and CDR2 SVGAGI. V lost 7 bases, J lost 5 bases, and 7 bases stayed unmatched. CDR3 protein: CASTAGPGTGELFF. The DNA for the CDR3 is TGTGCCAGCACAGCGGGGCCGGGGACCGGGGAGCTGTTTTTT.

The rearrangement links TRBV5-4 to TRBJ2-1; D is unresolved. Looked up from germline, CDR1 is SGHNT and CDR2 is YYREEE (reference sequence). This CDR3 is 13 amino acids long. Trimming left V 3 bases short and J 3 bases short, with 7 bases between. CDR3 in DNA: TGTGCCAGCAGCTGGAGCGTCTACAATGAGCAGTTCTTC. Translating it yields CASSWSVYNEQFF.

The chain carries TRBV13 and TRBJ2-7, with unresolved D. Germline V gene lookup returns CDR1 PRHDT and CDR2 FYEKMQ (reference sequence). There are 14 residues in the CDR3. Trimming stripped 7 bases from V and 2 bases from J, with 15 bases between. The CDR3 sequence is CASTSEADPYEQYF. The CDR3 nucleotides read TGTGCCAGCACCTCCGAGGCGGATCCCTACGAGCAGTACTTC.

V usage is TRBV18 and J usage is TRBJ2-7, with TRBD1 matching over 9 bases. The V gene end was trimmed by 2 bases and the J gene end by 5 bases; junction bases not matched to a gene: 1. The length of the CDR3 is 13 residues. Germline CDR1 is KGHSH and CDR2 is LQKENI. Here the CDR3 DNA reads TGTGCCAGCTCACCAACAGGGGGCGACGAGCAGTACTTC. Translated, it gives CASSPTGGDEQYF.

The V gene is TRBV7-6, the J gene TRBJ2-7, with TRBD2 matching 10 bases. The V gene end was trimmed by 1 base and the J gene end by 6 bases; junction bases not matched to a gene: 9. This CDR3 is built from 16 residues. In germline, CDR1 is SGHVS, CDR2 FNYEAQ. CDR3 residues: CASSLGLGLAVSEQYF. Here the CDR3 DNA reads TGTGCCAGCAGCTTAGGCCTCGGACTAGCGGTCTCCGAGCAGTACTTC.

This chain links TRBV6-1 with TRBJ2-1, with D perhaps matching TRBD2 (5 bases). Germline loops: CDR1 MNHNS, CDR2 SASEGT. With 4 bases removed from V and 8 bases from J, the gap between germline ends came to 9 bases. The CDR3 is 12 residues long. The CDR3 loop reads CASSVGEDEQFF. The CDR3 coding sequence is TGTGCCAGCAGTGTGGGAGAGGATGAGCAGTTCTTC.

The J gene is TRBJ1-1, the V gene TRBV5-1, with TRBD1 as a possible D gene (6 bases). This CDR3 spans 15 amino acids. Trimming left V 1 base short and J 2 bases short, with 12 bases between. Germline V gene data show CDR1 as SGHRS and CDR2 as YFSETQ. CDR3 protein: CASSLYSQGNTEAFF. The CDR3 DNA reads TGCGCCAGCAGCTTGTATTCACAGGGTAACACTGAAGCTTTCTTT.

This clone was seen a single time. The rearrangement links TRBV7-9 to TRBJ2-5, with 11 positions matching TRBD2. CDR3 length: 17 amino acids. J was trimmed by 5 bases and V by 5 bases; bases with no gene match: 13. Germline loops: CDR1 SEHNR, CDR2 FQNEAQ (reference sequence). CDR3 region: CASSALAGGFLGETQYF. CDR3 DNA: TGTGCCAGCAGCGCCCTAGCGGGAGGCTTTCTGGGGGAGACCCAGTACTTC.

This chain joins TRBV6-6 and TRBJ1-3; D not resolved. The CDR3 is 13 residues long. CDR1 is MNHNY, CDR2 SVGAGI, per germline (reference sequence). The V and J ends lost 5 bases and 4 bases respectively, with 9 bases between them. As DNA, the CDR3 is TGTGCCAGCAGTCGCCGAGAAGGAAACACCATATATTTT. Translated: CASSRREGNTIYF.

The V call is TRBV5-1, the J call TRBJ1-2; no clear D gene. V lost 0 bases to trimming and J lost 4 bases, with 7 bases between them. This CDR3 is 13 amino acids long. Germline CDR1 reads SGHRS; CDR2 reads YFSETQ. The CDR3 loop is CASSLDQFYGYTF. The CDR3 DNA follows: TGCGCCAGCAGCTTGGATCAGTTCTATGGCTACACCTTC.

This chain links TRBV19 with TRBJ2-3; D is unclear. V shed 7 bases and J shed 4 bases, with 6 bases lying between them. The CDR3 has 11 amino acids. Germline CDR1 and CDR2: LNHDA and SQIVND (reference sequence). Written as DNA, the CDR3 is TGTGCCAGTATTGGGCCAGATACGCAGTATTTT. It yields the protein CASIGPDTQYF.

This chain connects TRBV6-5 to TRBJ2-2; 12 bases align to TRBD2. V lost 4 bases, J lost 4 bases, and 4 bases stayed unmatched. CDR3 length equals 16 residues. CDR1 MNHEY and CDR2 SVGAGI come from the germline V gene. In DNA form, the CDR3 reads TGTGCCAGCAGTTTGACTAGCGGGGGCATCACCGGGGAGCTGTTTTTT. This encodes CASSLTSGGITGELFF.

This rearrangement joins TRBV6-5 to TRBJ1-5; perhaps TRBD1 as D (6 bases). Trimming took off 0 bases at V and 3 bases at J, with 9 bases between the two ends. The germline V gene has CDR1 MNHEY and CDR2 SVGAGI. The CDR3 consists of 15 residues. Here the CDR3 DNA reads TGTGCCAGCAGTTACTCGGCAGGGGCCAATCAGCCCCAGCATTTT. Translation: CASSYSAGANQPQHF.

The chain is built from TRBV28 and TRBJ2-3, with D perhaps matching TRBD2 (5 bases). This CDR3 has 15 residues. Germline assignment: CDR1 MDHEN and CDR2 SYDVKM. V lost 3 bases, J lost 0 bases, and 10 bases lay in between. CDR3 coding DNA: TGTGCCAGCAGTTTCTTAACGGGGAGCACAGATACGCAGTATTTT. As protein: CASSFLTGSTDTQYF. The variable domain in full, with the rest retrieved from reference TRBV28 and TRBJ2-3, is DVKVTQSSRYLVKRTGEKVFLECVQDMDHENMFWYRQDPGLGLRLIYFSYDVKMKEKGDIPEGYSVSREKKERFSLILESASTNQTSMYLCASSFLTGSTDTQYFGPGTRLTVL.

V gene TRBV27 combines with J gene TRBJ2-7; 8 positions match TRBD1. The CDR3 totals 14 residues. Per germline, CDR1 MNHEY and CDR2 SMNVEV (reference sequence). The trim removed 3 bases at V and 2 bases at J, leaving 3 bases unmatched. The CDR3 loop is CASSFGQGTYEQYF. CDR3 DNA sequence: TGTGCCAGCAGTTTCGGACAGGGAACCTACGAGCAGTACTTC.

The count of this clone is one. The chain has TRBV30 and TRBJ1-2, with D hard to call. This CDR3 region has 13 residues. V was shortened by 8 bases and J by 0 bases, with 13 bases between the two germline ends. Germline-derived CDR1 and CDR2 are GTSNPN and SVGIG (reference sequence). CDR3 in amino acids: CAQEQKANYGYTF. The CDR3 coding sequence is TGTGCCCAGGAACAGAAAGCTAACTATGGCTACACCTTC.

V gene TRBV19 combines with J gene TRBJ2-7; 12 nucleotides line up with TRBD2. Germline-derived CDR1 and CDR2 are LNHDA and SQIVND (reference sequence). Trimming took 4 bases from V and 3 from J; bases not matched to a gene: 4. The length of the CDR3 is 15 residues. In DNA, the CDR3 is TGTGCCAGTAGTAGCGGACTAGCGGGGATCTACGAGCAGTACTTC. As protein: CASSSGLAGIYEQYF.

V is TRBV20-1 and J is TRBJ2-7; TRBD2 aligns across 11 bases. Germline-derived CDR1 and CDR2 are DFQATT and SNEGSKA (reference sequence). The CDR3 consists of 11 residues. The CDR3 reads CSRSGRGEQYF. The DNA of the CDR3 is TGCAGCCGTAGCGGGAGGGGCGAGCAGTACTTC.

The V and J genes are TRBV6-6 and TRBJ1-5, with 10 nucleotides matching TRBD1. Trimming removed 9 bases from V and 6 bases from J; junction bases left unmatched: 14. Germline-derived CDR1 and CDR2 are MNHNY and SVGAGI (reference sequence). The CDR3 is 16 amino acids. CDR3 in amino acids: CASYSDRGKKSQPQHF. The CDR3 region has the DNA TGTGCCAGTTACTCGGACAGGGGGAAAAAGAGTCAGCCCCAGCATTTT.

This clone was seen only once. The chain combines TRBV6-5 with TRBJ1-2; D is uncertain. CDR3 length: 13 residues. Looked up from germline, CDR1 is MNHEY and CDR2 is SVGAGI. With 6 bases removed from V and 2 bases from J, the gap between germline ends came to 10 bases. This CDR3 is CASRMRENYGYTF. The CDR3 DNA reads TGTGCCAGCAGAATGAGGGAGAACTATGGCTACACCTTC.

This rearrangement joins TRBV5-1 to TRBJ2-7; a possible D gene is TRBD2 (6 bases). Germline CDR1 reads SGHRS; CDR2 reads YFSETQ. V lost 5 bases and J lost 2, with 11 bases in between. This CDR3 comprises 13 residues. The CDR3 DNA reads as TGCGCCAGCAGTTACGGGAGTACCTACGAGCAGTACTTC. Translation gives CASSYGSTYEQYF.

The genes are TRBV6-5 and TRBJ1-2; tentatively, D is TRBD1 (5 bases). CDR1 and CDR2 (germline): MNHEY, SVGAGI. This CDR3 has 16 amino acids. V dropped 0 bases and J dropped 2 bases, with 13 bases sitting between them. For the CDR3, the DNA is TGTGCCAGCAGTTACTCGGCGGGGGTGACCAACTATGGCTACACCTTC. It yields the protein CASSYSAGVTNYGYTF.

This chain's CDR3 is CASSEGQGIYEQYF. The CDR3 DNA is TGTGCCAGCAGTGAGGGACAGGGGATCTACGAGCAGTACTTC. The rearrangement joins TRBV2 to TRBJ2-7; 10 bases map to TRBD1. Germline lookup yields CDR1 SNHLY and CDR2 FYNNEI. The CDR3 has 14 amino acids. The trim removed 3 bases at V and 3 bases at J, leaving 2 bases unmatched.

The V gene is TRBV12-5, the J gene TRBJ2-7, with D possibly matching TRBD1 (6 bases). Between the trimmed V and J ends, which lost 1 base and 0 bases, there was a span of 10 bases. There are 15 residues in the CDR3. Germline CDR1 reads LGHNT; CDR2 reads FRNRAP. CDR3 protein: CASGLGDRTSYEQYF. For the CDR3, the DNA is TGTGCTAGTGGTTTGGGTGACAGGACCTCCTACGAGCAGTACTTC.

The J gene is TRBJ2-3, the V gene TRBV5-4; no clear D. Germline CDR1 and CDR2: SGHNT and YYREEE (reference sequence). Trimming shortened V by 0 bases and J by 2 bases, and 10 bases separated the two germline ends. This CDR3 region has 15 residues. The CDR3 spells CASSLEPRVTDTQYF. In DNA, the CDR3 is TGTGCCAGCAGCTTGGAACCCCGGGTCACAGATACGCAGTATTTT.